The 22 T cell receptor beta chains below all came from one sample that was sequenced in a study of T cells in Graves' hyperthyroidism and ophthalmopathy. The CDR3 regions of TCR beta were amplified from RNA transcripts. In the first-round RT-PCR of the TCR CDR3, the HTBI primer set was used. TCRdb reprocessed the multiplex PCR reads via MiXCR and lists one record per CDR3 protein. Of some 600,000 distinct CDR3 sequences in the sample, approximately 15% are singletons; the top ten hold 5% to 7%. The material sequenced was blood. These receptors were obtained from a woman aged 25 to 39 with Graves' hyperthyroidism that later progressed to Graves' ophthalmopathy.

The V and J genes are TRBV5-1 and TRBJ2-7, with D unresolved. CDR1 is SGHRS and CDR2 is YFSETQ in the germline V gene. The CDR3 length is 16 residues. Trimming removed 0 bases from V and 5 bases from J, with 18 bases in between. This CDR3 reads CASSLDLQVSRNEQYF. Here the CDR3 DNA reads TGCGCCAGCAGCTTGGATTTACAAGTTTCTAGGAACGAGCAGTACTTC.

At least ten counts were recorded for this clonotype. J is TRBJ2-5 and V is TRBV28, with 8 bases matching TRBD2. The germline gives CDR1 MDHEN, CDR2 SYDVKM. V shed 8 bases and J 10 bases; nucleotides not matched to a gene: 15. The CDR3 covers 14 residues. This CDR3 reads CASRAGTSIQIQYF. In DNA, the CDR3 is TGTGCCAGCCGGGCCGGGACTAGTATTCAAATCCAGTACTTC. Using reference TRBV28 and TRBJ2-5 for the parts outside the CDR3, the full variable domain is DVKVTQSSRYLVKRTGEKVFLECVQDMDHENMFWYRQDPGLGLRLIYFSYDVKMKEKGDIPEGYSVSREKKERFSLILESASTNQTSMYLCASRAGTSIQIQYFGPGTRLLVL.

This clonotype was seen a handful of times. The chain links TRBV9 to TRBJ2-7; 9 bases map to TRBD2. V shed 0 bases and J 4 bases; nucleotides not matched to a gene: 5. Germline-derived CDR1 and CDR2 are SGDLS and YYNGEE. This CDR3 is built from 15 residues. The chain's CDR3 is CASSVDASGIYEQYF. DNA of the CDR3: TGTGCCAGCAGCGTAGACGCTAGCGGGATATACGAGCAGTACTTC.

V gene TRBV24-1 combines with J gene TRBJ2-6; 7 nucleotides align to TRBD1. Looked up from germline, CDR1 is KGHDR and CDR2 is SFDVKD. The CDR3 has 18 amino acids. V shed 3 bases, J shed 2 bases, and the junction held 9 bases outside the gene matches. The CDR3 DNA reads as TGTGCCACCAGTGATCGACCAGGGGGAAGTCCTGGGGCCAACGTCCTGACTTTC. Translated: CATSDRPGGSPGANVLTF.

The rearrangement joins TRBV7-9 to TRBJ2-4, with D perhaps matching TRBD1 (6 bases). The CDR3 covers 14 residues. V lost 7 bases, J lost 5 bases, and 15 bases lay in between. Germline CDR1 is SEHNR and CDR2 is FQNEAQ (reference sequence). The CDR3 spells CASTPRAGENIQYF. In DNA form, the CDR3 reads TGTGCCAGCACCCCCCGAGCAGGGGAAAACATTCAGTACTTC.

This clonotype was recorded at least ten times. The gene calls are TRBV27 and TRBJ1-6, with D possibly TRBD1 on 5 matching bases. The V gene lost 6 bases and the J gene lost 3 bases, with 9 bases spanning the gap. Germline CDR1 and CDR2: MNHEY and SMNVEV (reference sequence). The CDR3 runs to 14 residues. The CDR3 here is CASRSDSYNSPLHF. The CDR3 DNA follows: TGTGCCAGCAGGTCCGACAGCTATAATTCACCCCTCCACTTT.

The chain joins TRBV7-9 to TRBJ1-4; D ambiguous. Trimming pared 6 bases from V and 6 bases from J, leaving 14 bases between. Per germline, CDR1 SEHNR and CDR2 FQNEAQ (reference sequence). The CDR3 spans 14 residues. Written as DNA, the CDR3 is TGTGCCAGCAGAAAAACAGAGCCTGATGAAAAACTGTTTTTT. Its translation: CASRKTEPDEKLFF. Complete variable domain (other parts from reference TRBV7-9 and TRBJ1-4): DTGVSQNPRHKITKRGQNVTFRCDPISEHNRLYWYRQTLGQGPEFLTYFQNEAQLEKSRLLSDRFSAERPKGSFSTLEIQRTEQGDSAMYLCASRKTEPDEKLFFGSGTQLSVL.

The V and J genes are TRBV7-2 and TRBJ1-4, with 7 bases fitting TRBD1. This CDR3 is 13 amino acids long. Germline CDR1 is SGHTA and CDR2 is FQGNSA. V gave up 5 bases and J gave up 8 bases; unmatched junction bases: 5. The DNA for the CDR3 is TGTGCCAGCAGCGCCAGGGGGGGGGAAAAACTGTTTTTT. Protein product: CASSARGGEKLFF.

The genes are TRBV6-1 and TRBJ1-1; D is unclear. Trimming removed 6 bases at V and 0 bases at J, with 17 bases between. The CDR3 runs to 16 residues. Germline V gives CDR1 MNHNS, CDR2 SASEGT. The CDR3 spells CASREDFNLLNTEAFF. CDR3 in DNA: TGTGCCAGCAGGGAGGATTTCAATTTATTGAACACTGAAGCTTTCTTT.

This rearrangement joins TRBV14 to TRBJ1-1, with a tentative D call TRBD1 (6 bases). CDR1 is SGHDN, CDR2 FVKESK, per germline. The V end lost 4 bases, the J end lost 2 bases, and 17 bases lay between the germline ends. This CDR3 spans 16 amino acids. The CDR3 bases are TGTGCCAGCAGCCCGGGACACCCGAACCGCAACACTGAAGCTTTCTTT. Its protein product is CASSPGHPNRNTEAFF.

This clonotype has ten or more counts. CDR3 in amino acids: CASSPDRDTQYF. The CDR3 DNA sequence: TGTGCCAGCAGCCCTGACAGAGATACGCAGTATTTT. V gene TRBV28 combines with J gene TRBJ2-3; D is perhaps TRBD1 (5 bases). The CDR3 contains 12 residues. The V gene's germline CDR1 is MDHEN and CDR2 SYDVKM. Trimming took off 6 bases at V and 5 bases at J, with 9 bases between the two ends.

This clonotype was observed many times. V and J are TRBV27 and TRBJ2-1, with D tentatively TRBD1 or TRBD2 (5 bases each). This CDR3 has 17 amino acids. Trimming stripped 3 bases from V and 0 bases from J, with 15 bases between. Germline V gene lookup returns CDR1 MNHEY and CDR2 SMNVEV (reference sequence). The CDR3 sequence: CASSFRLGESSYNEQFF. The DNA for the CDR3 is TGTGCCAGCAGTTTTCGGCTAGGGGAGAGCTCCTACAATGAGCAGTTCTTC.

This clonotype was counted at least ten times. V and J are TRBV11-2 and TRBJ2-7; D ambiguous. The CDR3 has 14 amino acids. Germline assignment: CDR1 SGHAT and CDR2 FQNNGV. The V end lost 5 bases, the J end lost 6 bases, and 17 bases lay between the germline ends. This chain's CDR3 is CASSPLRGRFEQYF. For the CDR3, the DNA is TGTGCCAGCAGCCCTCTGCGTGGGCGCTTCGAGCAGTACTTC.

There are a few counts of this clonotype. This sequence joins TRBV19 and TRBJ1-2; D is perhaps TRBD1 (6 bases). The CDR3 has 13 amino acids. V lost 6 bases and J lost 4, with 12 bases in between. The germline V gene has CDR1 LNHDA and CDR2 SQIVND (reference sequence). The CDR3 DNA is TGTGCCAGTAGCCCGGACAGAGTCTATGGCTACACCTTC. This codes for CASSPDRVYGYTF. Together with reference TRBV19 and TRBJ1-2, the CDR3 gives the full variable domain: DGGITQSPKYLFRKEGQNVTLSCEQNLNHDAMYWYRQDPGQGLRLIYYSQIVNDFQKGDIAEGYSVSREKKESFPLTVTSAQKNPTAFYLCASSPDRVYGYTFGSGTRLTVV.

This clonotype was picked up many times. The chain links TRBV19 to TRBJ2-6; 10 nucleotides match TRBD2. This CDR3 spans 21 amino acids. CDR1 LNHDA and CDR2 SQIVND come from the germline V gene (reference sequence). Germline trimming cut 6 bases from V and 1 base from J; bases unmatched to any gene: 18. CDR3 bases: TGTGCCAGTAGGACGTTCTCTCTAGCGGGAGCGCAAAGTTCTGGGGCCAACGTCCTGACTTTC. It yields the protein CASRTFSLAGAQSSGANVLTF.

This clonotype was counted many times. The V call is TRBV20-1, the J call TRBJ2-5, with 9 bases lining up with TRBD1. This CDR3 has 15 amino acids. V shed 6 bases, J shed 6 bases, and the junction held 14 bases outside the gene matches. Germline V gene sequence: CDR1 DFQATT, CDR2 SNEGSKA (reference sequence). The CDR3 DNA follows: TGCAGTGCCAGAAAGGTCACAGGGGGCGCGAAGACCCAGTACTTC. Its translation is CSARKVTGGAKTQYF.

This clonotype showed up many times. V usage is TRBV7-2 and J usage is TRBJ2-7; perhaps TRBD2 as D (6 bases). The V and J ends lost 3 bases and 6 bases respectively, with 15 bases between them. In germline, CDR1 is SGHTA, CDR2 FQGNSA. The CDR3 runs to 14 residues. The CDR3 protein is CASSFESRDGEQYF. DNA for the CDR3: TGTGCCAGCAGCTTCGAATCGCGGGACGGCGAGCAGTACTTC. The variable domain in full, with the rest retrieved from reference TRBV7-2 and TRBJ2-7, is GAGVSQSPSNKVTEKGKDVELRCDPISGHTALYWYRQSLGQGLEFLIYFQGNSAPDKSGLPSDRFSAERTGGSVSTLTIQRTQQEDSAVYLCASSFESRDGEQYFGPGTRLTVT.

This clonotype was detected ten times or more. The chain has TRBV2 and TRBJ2-7, with 8 bases that match TRBD2. V shed 7 bases and J 6 bases; nucleotides not matched to a gene: 11. CDR3 length: 14 residues. Germline-derived CDR1 and CDR2 are SNHLY and FYNNEI. CDR3: CASKRLASRGEQYF. The DNA of the CDR3 is TGTGCCAGCAAACGACTAGCGTCGAGGGGCGAGCAGTACTTC.

The rearrangement links TRBV9 to TRBJ2-3; a weak D match, TRBD2 (6 bases). The CDR3 contains 16 residues. Trimming took 3 bases from V and 0 from J, leaving 14 bases between them. The germline V gene has CDR1 SGDLS and CDR2 YYNGEE. CDR3 DNA: TGTGCCAGCAGCGCCGAGGAGGGGAGTAGCACAGATACGCAGTATTTT. This sequence encodes CASSAEEGSSTDTQYF.

This clonotype was seen repeatedly, ten times or more. The chain recombines TRBV3-1 with TRBJ2-2, with unresolved D. Per the germline V gene, CDR1 is LGHDT and CDR2 is YNNKEL (reference sequence). Deletions cut 1 base from V and 1 base from J, with 10 bases between. This CDR3 has 16 amino acids. CDR3 in amino acids: CASSQGGRQNTGELFF. CDR3 DNA sequence: TGTGCCAGCAGCCAAGGGGGTCGCCAGAACACCGGGGAGCTGTTTTTT.

This clonotype was detected many times. The CDR3, as DNA: TGTGCCAGCAGCTTAGACCCACAGAGGGTTGTAGCTTTCTTT. It specifies CASSLDPQRVVAFF. J is TRBJ1-1 and V is TRBV7-9; D unresolved. V lost 1 base, J lost 10 bases, and 16 bases lay in between. This CDR3 contains 14 residues. Germline loops: CDR1 SEHNR, CDR2 FQNEAQ (reference sequence).

Concerning this clonotype: A clone one base away is much larger, so this may be a read error. The CDR3 reads CASSFSATSSYNEQFF. In nucleotides, the CDR3 is TGTGCCAGCAGCTTTAGCGCCACGAGCTCCTACAATGAGCAGTTCTTC. This chain joins TRBV11-3 and TRBJ2-1; perhaps TRBD2 as D (5 bases). The CDR3 covers 16 residues. V was clipped by 3 bases and J by 0 bases, with 12 bases between them. From germline, CDR1 is SGHNT and CDR2 YENEEA.